The clone carrying this TCR beta chain occurred a few times. Method: immunoSEQ multiplex PCR; TCRdb's copy keeps in-frame clones and lacks some. The sample lists about 21,000 clones, over 70% occurring once. This sample was taken from a study of T cells in tumors after PD-1 blockade. Study in general: Daily vismodegib 150 mg continued in a subset of anti-PD-1-treated patients.

Germline assignment: CDR1 MDHEN and CDR2 SYDVKM. V was cut by 6 bases and J by 4 bases, with 16 bases left in between. The CDR3 loop spans 14 amino acids. The source of this sequence is a human donor with advanced basal cell or squamous cell carcinoma (not recorded which). Sequenced material: PBMCs, taken after anti-PD-1 therapy. This rearrangement joins TRBV28 to TRBJ2-7; TRBD1 might be the D (6 bases). CDR3 amino acids: CASREGTSSYEQYF. The CDR3 nucleotides are TGTGCCAGCAGGGAAGGGACATCATCATACGAGCAGTACTTC.